This T cell receptor beta chain stems from a study of T cells in Graves' hyperthyroidism and ophthalmopathy. No ophthalmopathy progression within 18 months constituted stable Graves' hyperthyroidism. Investigators excluded patients with uncontrolled infection, other autoimmune disease, pregnancy or lactation. This clonotype was observed a handful of times. This CDR3 comprises 14 residues. The J segment lost 7 bases and the V segment lost 5 bases, leaving 10 bases of the junction unmatched. Germline loops: CDR1 SGHTA, CDR2 FQGNSA. Amplified TCR beta CDR3 regions came from RNA transcripts. Initially, a first-round RT-PCR of the TCR CDR3 employed the HTBI primer set. MiXCR, run by TCRdb on the multiplex PCR reads, gives a single entry per CDR3 protein. Of around 280,000 distinct CDR3 sequences in the sample, about 13% are singletons; the top ten hold 7.9%.

The chain uses TRBV7-2 and TRBJ2-5; TRBD2 matches at 7 bases. The TCR originated in a woman aged 40 to 50 with Graves' hyperthyroidism. The sequenced sample was blood. The CDR3 loop is CASSTGTTPGTQYF. In nucleotides, the CDR3 is TGTGCCAGCAGCACCGGGACTACCCCCGGGACCCAGTACTTC.